The T cell receptor beta chain described here comes from a study of blood T cell repertoires in COVID-19. On the study more broadly: Samples came from the United States, Italy and Spain, spanning acute and convalescent COVID-19. T cells, B-cell-depleted T cells, or PBMCs supplied cDNA or gDNA.

In the study's own analysis: Estimation of nucleated cell counts relied on the amplification of reference gene primers. Sequencing used immunoSEQ multiplex PCR; TCRdb keeps in-frame clones, though not all of them. V and J calls and clone size are given by that table; D and trimming were obtained from the DNA. The data hold approximately 310,000 clones, with roughly 84% observed a single time. This clonotype was sampled from a man between 50 and 59 years old with active or convalescent COVID-19. What was sequenced was peripheral blood.

CDR3 bases: TGCAGCGTTGTTCGGCAGGGTGATACCGGGGAGCTGTTTTTT. It translates to CSVVRQGDTGELFF. V is TRBV29-1 and J is TRBJ2-2; TRBD1 is a possible D gene (5 bases). CDR1 is SQVTM, CDR2 ANQGSEA, per germline. Trimming took off 4 bases at V and 5 bases at J, with 14 bases between the two ends. The CDR3 has 14 residues.